These T cell receptor beta chains were read from a single sample in a study of blood T cell repertoires in COVID-19. The method was immunoSEQ multiplex PCR; TCRdb's version includes in-frame clones alone and lacks a portion of them. Of approximately 79,000 clones listed, more than 85% are singletons. Input material: peripheral blood. These TCRs come from a man aged 60 to 69 with acute or convalescent COVID-19. CDR3s include the opening cysteine and the closing phenylalanine or tryptophan. Each record gives: clone size, J gene, V gene, D gene, CDR3 protein, CDR3 DNA. The D gene is left open where the match is weak. The listing skips clone size in some rows; elsewhere it reads once, few, many or a size class.

>NA|TRBJ1-4|TRBV19|NA
CASSILAGTEKLFF
TGTGCCAGTAGTATTCTGGCAGGCACTGAAAAACTGTTTTTT
>NA|TRBJ2-6|TRBV19|NA
CAYRDSGANVLTF
TGTGCTTACAGGGACTCTGGGGCCAACGTCCTGACTTTC
>NA|TRBJ1-2|TRBV30|NA
CAWSSKYGYTF
TGTGCCTGGAGTAGCAAGTATGGCTACACCTTC
>NA|TRBJ2-7|TRBV12-3/TRBV12-4|NA
CASSFPGSYEQYF
TGTGCCAGCAGTTTCCCGGGATCCTACGAGCAGTACTTC
>once|TRBJ2-2|TRBV11-2|NA
CASSWGLGYTGELFF
TGTGCCAGCAGCTGGGGACTGGGTTACACCGGGGAGCTGTTTTTT
>NA|TRBJ2-5|TRBV2|NA
CASSDSRSLETQYF
TGTGCCAGCAGTGACAGCAGGTCGTTGGAGACCCAGTACTTC
>NA|TRBJ2-7|TRBV3-1/TRBV3-2|TRBD2
CASSPGGGGYEQYF
TGTGCCAGCAGCCCCGGGGGGGGCGGCTACGAGCAGTACTTC
>NA|TRBJ1-2|TRBV4-1|NA
CASSQVGKIYGYTF
TGCGCCAGCAGCCAAGTCGGGAAAATCTATGGCTACACCTTC
>NA|TRBJ2-7|TRBV15|NA
CATSRDRNVGEQYF
TGTGCCACCAGCAGAGATCGAAACGTCGGGGAGCAGTACTTC
>NA|TRBJ1-1|TRBV12-5|NA
CASGGPHSRESFF
TGTGCTAGTGGGGGGCCTCACAGTAGAGAATCTTTCTTT
>NA|TRBJ2-7|TRBV7-6|NA
CASSLGSGTRSSEQYF
TGTGCCAGCAGCCTGGGATCCGGGACAAGGTCCTCCGAGCAGTACTTC